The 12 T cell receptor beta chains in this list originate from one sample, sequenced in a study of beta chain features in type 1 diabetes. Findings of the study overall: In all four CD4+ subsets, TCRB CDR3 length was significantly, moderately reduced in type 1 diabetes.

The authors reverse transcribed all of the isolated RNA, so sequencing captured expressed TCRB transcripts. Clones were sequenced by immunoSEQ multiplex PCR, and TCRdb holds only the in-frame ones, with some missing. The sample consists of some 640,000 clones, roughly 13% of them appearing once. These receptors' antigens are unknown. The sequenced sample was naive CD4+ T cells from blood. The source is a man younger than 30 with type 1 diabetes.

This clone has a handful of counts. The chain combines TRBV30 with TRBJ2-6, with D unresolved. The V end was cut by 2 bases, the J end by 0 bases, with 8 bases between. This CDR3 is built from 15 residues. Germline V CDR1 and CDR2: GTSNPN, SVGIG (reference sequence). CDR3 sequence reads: CAWSQAGSGANVLTF. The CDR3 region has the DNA TGTGCCTGGAGTCAAGCTGGCTCTGGGGCCAACGTCCTGACTTTC.

The CDR3 nucleotides read TGCGCCAGCAGCCGGGAGAGTGTGGGGGATACGCAGTATTTT. Residues: CASSRESVGDTQYF. The chain couples TRBV4-3 to TRBJ2-3, with a possible D match to TRBD2 (5 bases). The germline CDR1 and CDR2 sequences are LGHNA and YSLEER. Trimming cost V 4 bases and J 6 bases, with 14 bases left between them. There are 14 residues in the CDR3.

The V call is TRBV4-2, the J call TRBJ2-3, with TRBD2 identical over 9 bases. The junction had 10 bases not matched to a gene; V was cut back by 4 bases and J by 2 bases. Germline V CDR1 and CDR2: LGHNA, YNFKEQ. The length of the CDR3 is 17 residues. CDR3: CASSLRVQRGDTDTQYF. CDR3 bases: TGTGCCAGCAGCCTGAGGGTCCAGCGGGGGGACACAGATACGCAGTATTTT.

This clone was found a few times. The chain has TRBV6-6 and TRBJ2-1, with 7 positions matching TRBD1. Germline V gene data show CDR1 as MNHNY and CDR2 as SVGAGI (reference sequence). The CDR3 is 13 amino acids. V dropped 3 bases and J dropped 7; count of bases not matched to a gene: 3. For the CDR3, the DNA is TGTGCCAGCAGTTATCAACAGGGGAATGAGCAGTTCTTC. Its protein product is CASSYQQGNEQFF.

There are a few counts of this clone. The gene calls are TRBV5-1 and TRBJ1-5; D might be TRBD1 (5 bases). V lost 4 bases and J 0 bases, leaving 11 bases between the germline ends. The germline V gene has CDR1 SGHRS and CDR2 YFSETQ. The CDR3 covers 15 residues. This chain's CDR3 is CASSPEGHSNQPQHF. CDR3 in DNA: TGCGCCAGCAGCCCTGAGGGGCATAGCAATCAGCCCCAGCATTTT.

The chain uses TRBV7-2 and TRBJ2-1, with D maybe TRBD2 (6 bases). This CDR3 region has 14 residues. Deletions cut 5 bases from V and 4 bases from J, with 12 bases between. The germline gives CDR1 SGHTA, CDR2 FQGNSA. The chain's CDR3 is CASSTPSEYNEQFF. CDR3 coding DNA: TGTGCCAGCAGCACGCCTAGCGAGTACAATGAGCAGTTCTTC.

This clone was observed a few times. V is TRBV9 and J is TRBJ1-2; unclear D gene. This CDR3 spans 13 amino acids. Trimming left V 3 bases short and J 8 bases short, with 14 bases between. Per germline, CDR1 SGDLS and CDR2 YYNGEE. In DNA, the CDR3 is TGTGCCAGCAGCGACTACGGGTTCGGGGGCTACACCTTC. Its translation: CASSDYGFGGYTF.

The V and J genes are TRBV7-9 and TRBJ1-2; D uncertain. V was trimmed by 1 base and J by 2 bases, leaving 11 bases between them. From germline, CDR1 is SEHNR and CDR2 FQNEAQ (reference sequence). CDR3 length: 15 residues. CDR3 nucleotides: TGTGCCAGCAGCTTAGGGGCCGTGATGAACTATGGCTACACCTTC. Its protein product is CASSLGAVMNYGYTF.

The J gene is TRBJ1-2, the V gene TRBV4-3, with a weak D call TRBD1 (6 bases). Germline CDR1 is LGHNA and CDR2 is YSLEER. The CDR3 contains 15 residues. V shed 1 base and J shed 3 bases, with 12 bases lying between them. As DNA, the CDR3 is TGCGCCAGCAGCCAAGGGGGGCAGTCGTACTATGGCTACACCTTC. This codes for CASSQGGQSYYGYTF.

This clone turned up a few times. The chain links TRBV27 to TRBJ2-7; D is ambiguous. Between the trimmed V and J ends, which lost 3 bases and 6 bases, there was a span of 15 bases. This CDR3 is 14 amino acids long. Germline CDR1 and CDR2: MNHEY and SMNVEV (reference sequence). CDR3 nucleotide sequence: TGTGCCAGCAGTTTGGTTAGGTACGAAAGCGAGCAGTACTTC. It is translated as CASSLVRYESEQYF.

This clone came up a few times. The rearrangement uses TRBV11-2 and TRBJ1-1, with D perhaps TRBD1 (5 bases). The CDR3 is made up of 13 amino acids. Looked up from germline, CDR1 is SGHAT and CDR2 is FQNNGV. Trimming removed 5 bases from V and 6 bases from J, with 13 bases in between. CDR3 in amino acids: CASSLRQSSEAFF. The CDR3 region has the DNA TGTGCCAGCAGCCTCCGACAGAGCTCTGAAGCTTTCTTT.

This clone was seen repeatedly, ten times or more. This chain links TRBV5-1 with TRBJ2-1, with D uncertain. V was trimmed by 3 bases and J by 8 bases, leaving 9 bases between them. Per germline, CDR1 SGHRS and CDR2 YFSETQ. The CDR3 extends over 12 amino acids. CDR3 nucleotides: TGCGCCAGCAGCTCCCAGCACGATGAGCAGTTCTTC. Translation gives CASSSQHDEQFF. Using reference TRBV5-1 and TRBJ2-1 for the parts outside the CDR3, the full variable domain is KAGVTQTPRYLIKTRGQQVTLSCSPISGHRSVSWYQQTPGQGLQFLFEYFSETQRNKGNFPGRFSGRQFSNSRSEMNVSTLELGDSALYLCASSSQHDEQFFGPGTRLTVL.